The clone carrying this T cell receptor (beta chain) was counted a single time. Its antigen is as yet unknown. The source of the sample is a study of PD-L1 blockade in urothelial cancer. The overall study: The median T cell count in blood samples was about 140,000. Findings and limits, study-wide: Durable-benefit patients expanded tumor-associated blood clones more at 3 weeks.

The germline V gene encodes CDR1 SNHLY and CDR2 FYNNEI. Deletions cut 6 bases from V and 7 bases from J, with 15 bases between. The CDR3 is 13 residues long. Per-patient samples, pretreatment and on-treatment, numbered 1 to 8. The repertoire was sequenced with immunoSEQ multiplex PCR; TCRdb's copy has only in-frame clones and lacks some. The data contain 50,000 to 65,000 clones, 86% of them singletons. The sample consisted of PBMCs, taken around atezolizumab (anti-PD-L1) treatment. This clonotype was sampled from a man aged 50 to 59 with urothelial cancer. The V and J genes are TRBV2 and TRBJ2-5, with a weak D call TRBD1 (5 bases). The CDR3 sequence is CASSAKPRGTQYF. Here the CDR3 DNA reads TGTGCCAGCAGCGCGAAACCTAGGGGGACCCAGTACTTC. The full variable domain, its missing parts supplied by reference TRBV2 and TRBJ2-5, is EPEVTQTPSHQVTQMGQEVILRCVPISNHLYFYWYRQILGQKVEFLVSFYNNEISEKSEIFDDQFSVERPDGSNFTLKIRSTKLEDSAMYFCASSAKPRGTQYFGPGTRLLVL.